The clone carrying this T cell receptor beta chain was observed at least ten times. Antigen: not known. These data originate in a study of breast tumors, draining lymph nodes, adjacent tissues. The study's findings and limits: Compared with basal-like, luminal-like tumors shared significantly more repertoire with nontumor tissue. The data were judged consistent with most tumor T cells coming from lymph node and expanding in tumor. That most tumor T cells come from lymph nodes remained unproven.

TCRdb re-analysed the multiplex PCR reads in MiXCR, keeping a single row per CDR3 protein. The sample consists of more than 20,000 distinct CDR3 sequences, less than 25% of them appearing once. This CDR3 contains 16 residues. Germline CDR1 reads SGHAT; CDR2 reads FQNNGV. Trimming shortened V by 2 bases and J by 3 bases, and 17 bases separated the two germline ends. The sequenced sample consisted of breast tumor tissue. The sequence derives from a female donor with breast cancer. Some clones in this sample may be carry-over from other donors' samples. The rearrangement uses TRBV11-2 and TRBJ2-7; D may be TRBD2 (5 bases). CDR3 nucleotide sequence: TGTGCCAGCAGCTTATTGGGGAGCCTTCCTGGCTACGAGCAGTACTTC. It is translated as CASSLLGSLPGYEQYF.